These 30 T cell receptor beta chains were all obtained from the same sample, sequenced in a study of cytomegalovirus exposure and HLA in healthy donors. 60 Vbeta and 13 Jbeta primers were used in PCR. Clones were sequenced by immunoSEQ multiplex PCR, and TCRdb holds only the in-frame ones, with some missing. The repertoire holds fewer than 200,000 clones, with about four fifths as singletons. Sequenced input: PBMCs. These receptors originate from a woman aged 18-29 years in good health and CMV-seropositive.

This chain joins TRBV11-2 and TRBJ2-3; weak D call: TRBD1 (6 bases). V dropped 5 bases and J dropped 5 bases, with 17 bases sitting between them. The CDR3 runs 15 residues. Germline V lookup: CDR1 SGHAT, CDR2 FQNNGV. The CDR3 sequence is CASSPRPHREDTQYF. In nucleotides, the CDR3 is TGTGCCAGCAGCCCGAGACCCCACAGGGAAGATACGCAGTATTTT.

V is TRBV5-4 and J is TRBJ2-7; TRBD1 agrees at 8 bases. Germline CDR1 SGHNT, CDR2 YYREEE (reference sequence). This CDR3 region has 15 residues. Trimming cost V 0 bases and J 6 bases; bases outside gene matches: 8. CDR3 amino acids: CASSLGTGYSIEQYF. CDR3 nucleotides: TGTGCCAGCAGCTTGGGGACAGGGTACTCGATCGAGCAGTACTTC.

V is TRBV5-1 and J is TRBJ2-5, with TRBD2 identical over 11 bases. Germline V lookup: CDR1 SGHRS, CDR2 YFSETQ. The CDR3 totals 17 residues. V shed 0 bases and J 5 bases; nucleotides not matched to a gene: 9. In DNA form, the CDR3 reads TGCGCCAGCAGCTTGGTTGGTAGCGGGGGGGCCTGGGAGACCCAGTACTTC. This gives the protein CASSLVGSGGAWETQYF.

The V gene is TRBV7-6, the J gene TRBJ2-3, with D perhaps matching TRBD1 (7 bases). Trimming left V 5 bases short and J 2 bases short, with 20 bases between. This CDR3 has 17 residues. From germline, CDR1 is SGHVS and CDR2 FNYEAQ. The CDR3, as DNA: TGTGCCAGCAGCCATTGGGGGGACAGCCGTTACACAGATACGCAGTATTTT. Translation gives CASSHWGDSRYTDTQYF.

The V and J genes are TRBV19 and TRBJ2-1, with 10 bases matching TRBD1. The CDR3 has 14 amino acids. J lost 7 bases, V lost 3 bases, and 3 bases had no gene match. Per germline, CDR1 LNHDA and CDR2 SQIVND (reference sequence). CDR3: CASSIGTGENEQFF. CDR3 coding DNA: TGTGCCAGTAGTATCGGGACAGGGGAGAATGAGCAGTTCTTC.

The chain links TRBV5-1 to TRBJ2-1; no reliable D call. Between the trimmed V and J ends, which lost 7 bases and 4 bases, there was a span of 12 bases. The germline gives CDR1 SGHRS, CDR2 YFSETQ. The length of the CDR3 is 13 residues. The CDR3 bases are TGCGCCAGCCGCGAGGTGAAATACAATGAGCAGTTCTTC. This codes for CASREVKYNEQFF.

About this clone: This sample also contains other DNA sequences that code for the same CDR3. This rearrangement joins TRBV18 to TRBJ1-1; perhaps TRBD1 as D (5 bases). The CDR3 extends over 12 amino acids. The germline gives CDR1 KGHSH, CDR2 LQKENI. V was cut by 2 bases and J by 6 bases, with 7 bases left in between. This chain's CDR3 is CASSPGAAEAFF. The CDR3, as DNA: TGTGCCAGCTCACCAGGGGCGGCTGAAGCTTTCTTT.

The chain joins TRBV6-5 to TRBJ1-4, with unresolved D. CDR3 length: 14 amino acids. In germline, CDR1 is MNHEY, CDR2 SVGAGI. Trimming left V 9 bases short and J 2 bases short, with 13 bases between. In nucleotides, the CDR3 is TGTGCCAGTCGGGTGTCCGGGACTAATGAAAAACTGTTTTTT. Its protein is CASRVSGTNEKLFF.

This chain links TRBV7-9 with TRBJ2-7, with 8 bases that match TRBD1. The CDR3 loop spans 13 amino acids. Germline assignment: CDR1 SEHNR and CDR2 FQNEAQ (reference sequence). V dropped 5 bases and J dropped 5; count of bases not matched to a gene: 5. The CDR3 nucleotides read TGTGCCAGCAGCCGGGACAGGACGAACGAGCAGTACTTC. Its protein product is CASSRDRTNEQYF.

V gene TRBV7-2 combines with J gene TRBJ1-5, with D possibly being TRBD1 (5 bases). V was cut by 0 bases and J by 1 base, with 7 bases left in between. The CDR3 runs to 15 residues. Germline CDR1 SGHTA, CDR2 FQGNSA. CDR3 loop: CASSLAQGSNQPQHF. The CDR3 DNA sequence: TGTGCCAGCAGCTTAGCTCAGGGAAGCAATCAGCCCCAGCATTTT.

CDR3 region: CASRRQSGSYEQYF. CDR3 sequence (DNA): TGTGCCAGCAGAAGACAGTCTGGGTCCTACGAGCAGTACTTC. The chain couples TRBV2 to TRBJ2-5; tentative D call: TRBD1 (5 bases). The assigned J gene may be wrong: the sequence end matches TRBJ2-7 better. There are 14 residues in the CDR3. CDR1 SNHLY and CDR2 FYNNEI come from the germline V gene.

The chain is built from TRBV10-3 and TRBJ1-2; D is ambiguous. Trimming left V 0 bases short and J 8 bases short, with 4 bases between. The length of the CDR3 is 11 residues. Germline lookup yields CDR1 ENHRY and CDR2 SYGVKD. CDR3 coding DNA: TGTGCCATCAGTGAGTCCCAGGGCTACACCTTC. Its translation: CAISESQGYTF.

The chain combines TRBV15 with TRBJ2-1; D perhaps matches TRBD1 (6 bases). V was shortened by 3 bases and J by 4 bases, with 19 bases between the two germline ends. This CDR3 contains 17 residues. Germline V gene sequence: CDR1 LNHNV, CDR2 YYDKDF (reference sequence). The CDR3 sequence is CATSRTIQGTDYNEQFF. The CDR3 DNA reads TGTGCCACCAGCAGGACGATTCAGGGGACCGATTACAATGAGCAGTTCTTC.

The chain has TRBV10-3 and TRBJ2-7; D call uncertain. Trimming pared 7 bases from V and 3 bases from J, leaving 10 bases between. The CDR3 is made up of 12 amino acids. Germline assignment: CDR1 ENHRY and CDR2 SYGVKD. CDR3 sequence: CAITGDGYEQYF. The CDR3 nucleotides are TGTGCCATCACCGGAGACGGCTACGAGCAGTACTTC.

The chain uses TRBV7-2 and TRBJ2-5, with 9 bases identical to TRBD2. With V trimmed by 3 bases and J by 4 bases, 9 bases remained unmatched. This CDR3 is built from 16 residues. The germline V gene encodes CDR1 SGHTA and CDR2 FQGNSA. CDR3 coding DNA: TGTGCCAGCAGCTTGGGGTCGCGGGGGGGCATAGAGACCCAGTACTTC. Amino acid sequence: CASSLGSRGGIETQYF.

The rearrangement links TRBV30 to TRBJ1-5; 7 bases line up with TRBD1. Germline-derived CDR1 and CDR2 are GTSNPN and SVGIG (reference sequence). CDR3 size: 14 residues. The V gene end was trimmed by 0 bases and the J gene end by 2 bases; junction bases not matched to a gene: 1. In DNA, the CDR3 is TGTGCCTGGAGTGTAGGACAGGGCAATCAGCCCCAGCATTTT. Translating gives CAWSVGQGNQPQHF.

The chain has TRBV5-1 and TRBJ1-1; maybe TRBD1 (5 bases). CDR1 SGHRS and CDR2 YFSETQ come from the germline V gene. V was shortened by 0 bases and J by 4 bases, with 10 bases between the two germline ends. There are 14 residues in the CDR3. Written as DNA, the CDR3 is TGCGCCAGCAGCTTGGCTCTGGGGGGCACTGAAGCTTTCTTT. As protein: CASSLALGGTEAFF.

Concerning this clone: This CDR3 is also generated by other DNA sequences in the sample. The CDR3 nucleotides read TGTGCCAGCAGCCAGGGACAGGAGAACATCCGGTCTGGCTACACCTTC. Translated, it gives CASSQGQENIRSGYTF. V gene TRBV14 combines with J gene TRBJ1-2; 8 bases fit TRBD1. The CDR3 sequence is 16 residues long. After removal of 3 bases from V and 7 bases from J, the junction contained 13 bases not matched to a gene. Germline V gene sequence: CDR1 SGHDN, CDR2 FVKESK.

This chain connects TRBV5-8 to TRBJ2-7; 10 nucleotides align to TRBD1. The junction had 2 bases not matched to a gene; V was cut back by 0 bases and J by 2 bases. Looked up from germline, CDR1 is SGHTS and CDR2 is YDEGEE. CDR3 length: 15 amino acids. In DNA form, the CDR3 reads TGTGCCAGCAGCTTGGGACAGGGGGCCGCCTACGAGCAGTACTTC. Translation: CASSLGQGAAYEQYF.

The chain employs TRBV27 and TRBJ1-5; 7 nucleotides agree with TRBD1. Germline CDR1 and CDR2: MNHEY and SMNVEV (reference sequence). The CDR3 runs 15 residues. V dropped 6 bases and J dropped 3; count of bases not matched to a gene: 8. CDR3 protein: CASRTTGVFNQPQHF. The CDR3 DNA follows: TGTGCCAGCAGAACCACAGGGGTATTCAATCAGCCCCAGCATTTT.

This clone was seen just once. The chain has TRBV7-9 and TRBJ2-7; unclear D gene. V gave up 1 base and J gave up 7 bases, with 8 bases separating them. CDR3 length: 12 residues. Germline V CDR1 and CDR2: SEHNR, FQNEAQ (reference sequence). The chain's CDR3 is CASSLGPREQYF. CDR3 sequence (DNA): TGTGCCAGCAGCTTAGGGCCCAGGGAGCAGTACTTC.

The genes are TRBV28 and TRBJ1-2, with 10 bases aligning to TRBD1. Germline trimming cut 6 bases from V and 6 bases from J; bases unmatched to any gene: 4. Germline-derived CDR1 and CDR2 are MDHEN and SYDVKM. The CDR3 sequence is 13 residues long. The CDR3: CASRTGGLDGYTF. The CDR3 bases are TGTGCCAGCAGGACAGGGGGCTTAGATGGCTACACCTTC.

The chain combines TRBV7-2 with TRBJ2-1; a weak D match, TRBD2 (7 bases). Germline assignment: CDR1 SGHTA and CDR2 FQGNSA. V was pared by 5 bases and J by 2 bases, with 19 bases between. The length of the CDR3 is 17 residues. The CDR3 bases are TGTGCCAGCAGCCACGATCCCACGGGGGGCCCCTACAATGAGCAGTTCTTC. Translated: CASSHDPTGGPYNEQFF.

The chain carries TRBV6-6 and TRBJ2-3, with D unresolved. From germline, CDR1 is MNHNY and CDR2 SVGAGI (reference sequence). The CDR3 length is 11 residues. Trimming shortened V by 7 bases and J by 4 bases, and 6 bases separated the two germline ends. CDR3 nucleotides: TGTGCCAGCACCACATCAGATACGCAGTATTTT. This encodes CASTTSDTQYF.

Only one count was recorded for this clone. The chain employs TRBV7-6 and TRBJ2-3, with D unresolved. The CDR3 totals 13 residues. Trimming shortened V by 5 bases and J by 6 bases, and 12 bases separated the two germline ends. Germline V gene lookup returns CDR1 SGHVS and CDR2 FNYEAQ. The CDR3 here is CASSLLYEDTQYF. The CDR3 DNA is TGTGCCAGCAGCCTTCTCTATGAGGATACGCAGTATTTT.

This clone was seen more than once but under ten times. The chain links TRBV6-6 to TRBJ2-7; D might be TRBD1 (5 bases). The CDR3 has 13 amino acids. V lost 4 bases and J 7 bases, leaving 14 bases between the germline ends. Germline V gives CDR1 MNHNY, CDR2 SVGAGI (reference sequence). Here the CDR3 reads CASSSGPLGEQYF. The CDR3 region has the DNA TGTGCCAGCAGTTCAGGGCCGCTTGGAGAGCAGTACTTC.

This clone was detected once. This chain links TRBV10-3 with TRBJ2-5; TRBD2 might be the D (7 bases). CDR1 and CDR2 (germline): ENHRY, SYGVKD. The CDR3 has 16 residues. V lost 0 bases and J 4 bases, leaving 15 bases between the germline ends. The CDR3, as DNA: TGTGCCATCAGTGAGTCGGCAGGGGAGGGTGTAGAGACCCAGTACTTC. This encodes CAISESAGEGVETQYF.

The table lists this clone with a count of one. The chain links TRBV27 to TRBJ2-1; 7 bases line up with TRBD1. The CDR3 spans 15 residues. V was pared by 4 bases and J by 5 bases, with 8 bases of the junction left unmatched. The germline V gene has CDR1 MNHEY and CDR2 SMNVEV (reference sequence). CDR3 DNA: TGTGCCAGCAGTTCCACCCCCGGGACAGACAATGAGCAGTTCTTC. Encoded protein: CASSSTPGTDNEQFF.

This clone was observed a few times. As DNA, the CDR3 is TGTGCCAGCAGTGAAATCTGGGCAATGGGCAATCAGCCCCAGCATTTT. It codes for CASSEIWAMGNQPQHF. The J gene is TRBJ1-5, the V gene TRBV6-1; D ambiguous. The CDR3 sequence is 16 residues long. CDR1 is MNHNS, CDR2 SASEGT, per germline. The V gene lost 2 bases and the J gene lost 2 bases, with 13 bases spanning the gap.

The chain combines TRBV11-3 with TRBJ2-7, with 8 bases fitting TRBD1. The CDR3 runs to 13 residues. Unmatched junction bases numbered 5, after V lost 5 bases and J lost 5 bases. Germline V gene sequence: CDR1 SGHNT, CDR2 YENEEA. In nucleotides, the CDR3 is TGTGCCAGCAGCGAGCAGGGGGCGAACGAGCAGTACTTC. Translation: CASSEQGANEQYF.